These 27 T cell receptor beta chains were all obtained from the same sample, sequenced in a study of T cell repertoires and Cas9 in healthy adults. Repertoires were generated with immunoSEQ multiplex PCR, while TCRdb's copy carries only in-frame clones and drops some. The sample lists approximately 22,000 clones, just under 95% occurring once. The specimen was CD4+ effector T cells (CD127+, CD25-, CD137-, CD154-) from PBMCs; culture status not recorded. The receptors shown here come from a human donor in good health.

The chain uses TRBV27 and TRBJ2-1; 9 bases fit TRBD2. This CDR3 contains 15 residues. Germline CDR1 reads MNHEY; CDR2 reads SMNVEV (reference sequence). Trimming cost V 5 bases and J 2 bases; bases outside gene matches: 4. This chain's CDR3 is CASSPRLAAYNEQFF. The CDR3 DNA is TGTGCCAGCAGTCCCCGACTAGCGGCCTACAATGAGCAGTTCTTC.

This clone was observed a single time. The rearrangement uses TRBV10-3 and TRBJ2-2; 7 nucleotides line up with TRBD2. The CDR3 contains 15 residues. With 4 bases clipped from V and 6 bases from J, the junction kept 8 bases outside the gene matches. Germline-derived CDR1 and CDR2 are ENHRY and SYGVKD. For the CDR3, the DNA is TGTGCCATCAGTGCGTCACTGGGGGGGGCCGGGGAGCTGTTTTTT. The encoded protein is CAISASLGGAGELFF.

This clone was seen only once. The chain uses TRBV25-1 and TRBJ1-2; possibly TRBD1 for D (6 bases). Germline loops: CDR1 MGHDK, CDR2 SYGVNS. This CDR3 region has 15 residues. With 2 bases removed from V and 7 bases from J, the gap between germline ends came to 17 bases. CDR3 DNA: TGTGCCAGCAGTGAAATGGGGGGGGCAGGCAGTGGCTACACCTTC. Its translation is CASSEMGGAGSGYTF.

This clone showed up just once. J is TRBJ2-3 and V is TRBV5-4; 8 positions match TRBD1. This CDR3 has 14 residues. Germline loops: CDR1 SGHNT, CDR2 YYREEE (reference sequence). J was trimmed by 6 bases and V by 3 bases; bases with no gene match: 6. The CDR3 is CASSSSQGADTQYF. DNA of the CDR3: TGTGCCAGCAGCTCCTCGCAGGGGGCGGATACGCAGTATTTT.

The gene calls are TRBV9 and TRBJ2-1; D assignment may be TRBD1 or TRBD2 (5 bases each). Germline CDR1 SGDLS, CDR2 YYNGEE. V lost 0 bases, J lost 2 bases, and 9 bases lay in between. The CDR3 consists of 15 residues. The CDR3 bases are TGTGCCAGCAGCGTAGGGGACCTAACCTACAATGAGCAGTTCTTC. Its protein is CASSVGDLTYNEQFF.

CDR3 protein: CASSLTGDWNSPLHF. The CDR3 DNA follows: TGTGCCAGCAGCTTGACAGGGGATTGGAATTCACCCCTCCACTTT. The genes are TRBV5-6 and TRBJ1-6; 7 nucleotides line up with TRBD1. Germline CDR1 reads SGHDT; CDR2 reads YYEEEE. Germline trimming cut 1 base from V and 7 bases from J; bases unmatched to any gene: 5. CDR3 length: 15 residues.

The chain recombines TRBV6-5 with TRBJ2-2; 7 bases line up with TRBD2. The CDR3 runs 15 residues. CDR1 MNHEY and CDR2 SVGAGI come from the germline V gene. Trimming at V came to 6 bases and at J to 4 bases, leaving 8 bases not matched to a gene. CDR3 amino acids: CASSQGGHPTGELFF. CDR3 in DNA: TGTGCCAGCAGCCAGGGAGGGCATCCCACCGGGGAGCTGTTTTTT.

The J gene is TRBJ1-1, the V gene TRBV6-8; a weak D match, TRBD1 (5 bases). There are 15 residues in the CDR3. The germline V gene encodes CDR1 MNHGY and CDR2 SAAAGT. V was shortened by 6 bases and J by 12 bases, with 26 bases between the two germline ends. The DNA of the CDR3 is TGTGCCAGCAGACCTGGAAAGGTGGGGACTCGGAATCCTTTCTTT. Protein: CASRPGKVGTRNPFF.

The rearrangement uses TRBV28 and TRBJ2-6; D unclear. CDR1 MDHEN and CDR2 SYDVKM come from the germline V gene. The CDR3 is made up of 13 amino acids. The V and J ends lost 6 bases and 0 bases respectively, with 3 bases between them. The CDR3 sequence: CASRYSGANVLTF. DNA of the CDR3: TGTGCCAGCAGGTACTCTGGGGCCAACGTCCTGACTTTC.

The rearrangement joins TRBV5-8 to TRBJ2-1, with 7 nucleotides matching TRBD2. This CDR3 has 15 residues. The V gene end was trimmed by 0 bases and the J gene end by 0 bases; junction bases not matched to a gene: 0. Germline CDR1 and CDR2: SGHTS and YDEGEE. The DNA of the CDR3 is TGTGCCAGCAGCTTGGCTAGCGGCTCCTACAATGAGCAGTTCTTC. It is translated as CASSLASGSYNEQFF.

This rearrangement joins TRBV21-1 to TRBJ1-5; the D call TRBD1 from the table was never checked on the DNA. TRBV21-1 is recorded as a pseudogene. The CDR3 has 17 amino acids. The CDR3 reads CASSSQGGARGNQPQHF. Written as DNA, the CDR3 is TGTGCCAGCAGCTCCCAGGGTGGGGCCAGGGGCAATCAGCCCCAGCATTTT.

The V and J genes are TRBV10-3 and TRBJ2-7; possible D gene TRBD2, 5 bases. V lost 8 bases, J lost 2 bases, and 16 bases lay in between. The CDR3 contains 14 residues. In germline, CDR1 is ENHRY, CDR2 SYGVKD. The CDR3 protein is CAIGSAATPYEQYV. The CDR3 nucleotides are TGTGCCATCGGGAGTGCGGCAACCCCCTACGAGCAGTACGTC.

The rearrangement uses TRBV12-2 and TRBJ2-4; TRBD2 was called by the table and not checked on the DNA. TRBV12-2 is labeled a pseudogene. This CDR3 is 12 amino acids long. The CDR3, as DNA: TGTGCAAGTCGCCGCGGTCAAAACATTCAGTACTTC. It yields the protein CASRRGQNIQYF.

This chain connects TRBV9 to TRBJ2-5; D is perhaps TRBD2 (6 bases). The J call may be wrong; the DNA end is better matched by TRBJ2-7. This CDR3 spans 15 amino acids. Germline V CDR1 and CDR2: SGDLS, YYNGEE. The CDR3 loop reads CASSVEGDGGYEQYF. The CDR3 nucleotides are TGTGCCAGCAGCGTAGAAGGGGACGGGGGATACGAGCAGTACTTC.

This chain connects TRBV5-1 to TRBJ2-3; 8 positions agree with TRBD2. J gave up 6 bases and V 2 bases, and 11 bases lay outside the gene matches. CDR1 and CDR2 (germline): SGHRS, YFSETQ. The CDR3 is 16 residues long. CDR3 amino acids: CASSLRVGGASDTQYF. CDR3 in DNA: TGCGCCAGCAGCTTACGGGTCGGGGGGGCCTCCGATACGCAGTATTTT.

The genes are TRBV11-3 and TRBJ2-3; possibly TRBD2 for D (5 bases). The CDR3 loop spans 14 amino acids. Germline assignment: CDR1 SGHNT and CDR2 YENEEA. With 3 bases removed from V and 9 bases from J, the gap between germline ends came to 16 bases. DNA for the CDR3: TGTGCCAGCAGCTTCGACTCGGACTTTGACACGCAGTATTTT. It translates to CASSFDSDFDTQYF. Full variable domain (outside the CDR3, taken from reference TRBV11-3 and TRBJ2-3): EAGVVQSPRYKIIEKKQPVAFWCNPISGHNTLYWYLQNLGQGPELLIRYENEEAVDDSQLPKDRFSAERLKGVDSTLKIQPAELGDSAVYLCASSFDSDFDTQYFGPGTRLTVL.

The genes are TRBV6-4 and TRBJ1-1, with a possible D match to TRBD1 (5 bases). The V end was cut by 6 bases, the J end by 3 bases, with 14 bases between. Germline values: CDR1 MRHNA, CDR2 SNTAGT. This CDR3 region has 14 residues. This CDR3 reads CASRPGREDTEAFF. DNA for the CDR3: TGTGCCAGCAGACCGGGACGGGAGGACACTGAAGCTTTCTTT.

The chain carries TRBV5-1 and TRBJ2-2, with D unclear. Germline assignment: CDR1 SGHRS and CDR2 YFSETQ. V was pared by 2 bases and J by 4 bases, with 6 bases between. This CDR3 comprises 13 residues. The CDR3 here is CASSFPVTGELFF. The CDR3 nucleotides read TGCGCCAGCAGCTTCCCCGTCACCGGGGAGCTGTTTTTT.

This clone has just a few counts. The rearrangement links TRBV18 to TRBJ1-4, with D possibly matching TRBD1 (5 bases). Germline-derived CDR1 and CDR2 are KGHSH and LQKENI. The length of the CDR3 is 16 residues. V lost 1 base and J lost 0, with 9 bases in between. The CDR3 spells CASSPRDLATNEKLFF. In DNA form, the CDR3 reads TGTGCCAGCTCACCACGGGACCTTGCAACTAATGAAAAACTGTTTTTT.

The chain has TRBV18 and TRBJ2-5; TRBD2 agrees at 13 bases. The CDR3 is made up of 18 amino acids. The germline CDR1 and CDR2 sequences are KGHSH and LQKENI. The junction had 11 bases not matched to a gene; V was cut back by 3 bases and J by 4 bases. Written as DNA, the CDR3 is TGTGCCAGCTCACCTTTATGGACTAGCGGGAGCTCTCGAGAGACCCAGTACTTC. This codes for CASSPLWTSGSSRETQYF.

This chain connects TRBV11-3 to TRBJ1-1, with TRBD1 as a possible D gene (5 bases). The CDR3 has 13 residues. Per the germline V gene, CDR1 is SGHNT and CDR2 is YENEEA. V dropped 3 bases and J dropped 1 base, with 6 bases sitting between them. DNA of the CDR3: TGTGCCAGCAGCTTGGGGGGGAACACTGAAGCTTTCTTT. Amino acids: CASSLGGNTEAFF.

The rearrangement joins TRBV7-2 to TRBJ2-1; D is perhaps TRBD1 (7 bases). V was trimmed by 6 bases and J by 7 bases, leaving 13 bases between them. The CDR3 is made up of 13 amino acids. Looked up from germline, CDR1 is SGHTA and CDR2 is FQGNSA. In DNA, the CDR3 is TGTGCCAGCAGGTCGACAGGGAGGAATGAGCAGTTCTTC. It translates to CASRSTGRNEQFF. The variable domain in full, completed from reference TRBV7-2 and TRBJ2-1, reads GAGVSQSPSNKVTEKGKDVELRCDPISGHTALYWYRQSLGQGLEFLIYFQGNSAPDKSGLPSDRFSAERTGGSVSTLTIQRTQQEDSAVYLCASRSTGRNEQFFGPGTRLTVL.

The V gene is TRBV5-1, the J gene TRBJ2-3, with D possibly being TRBD2 (7 bases). The germline V and J ends were trimmed by 6 bases and 1 base, with 15 bases remaining between them. CDR1 is SGHRS and CDR2 is YFSETQ in the germline V gene. This CDR3 spans 15 amino acids. CDR3: CASNPSGGRTDTQYF. The CDR3 nucleotides read TGCGCCAGCAACCCCTCGGGGGGCCGCACAGATACGCAGTATTTT.

The J gene is TRBJ1-6, the V gene TRBV2; D not certain. Trimming cost V 4 bases and J 9 bases, with 13 bases left between them. The CDR3 has 14 amino acids. CDR1 and CDR2 from the germline V gene are SNHLY and FYNNEI. The CDR3 region has the DNA TGTGCCAGCAGTGGCGAGGCACCGAGTTCACCCCTCCACTTT. Translation gives CASSGEAPSSPLHF.

This chain connects TRBV2 to TRBJ2-7; D remains unclear. The germline gives CDR1 SNHLY, CDR2 FYNNEI. The ends were cut back, 4 bases at V and 3 bases at J, with 22 bases in the middle. The CDR3 spans 17 residues. CDR3 DNA: TGTGCCAGCAGTGGAGACAAAACGGGCAGGATGTACTACGAGCAGTACTTC. Its protein product is CASSGDKTGRMYYEQYF.

The chain has TRBV7-3 and TRBJ1-5, with D possibly being TRBD1 (6 bases). Deletions cut 5 bases from V and 5 bases from J, with 19 bases between. The germline gives CDR1 SGHTA, CDR2 FQGTGA. CDR3 length equals 16 residues. Written as DNA, the CDR3 is TGTGCCAGCAGCACCCTAGGGGGGCTTAACCATCAGCCCCAGCATTTT. Residues: CASSTLGGLNHQPQHF.

The gene calls are TRBV7-7 and TRBJ2-1; D is uncertain. Germline V CDR1 and CDR2: SSHAT, FNYEAQ (reference sequence). The CDR3 contains 13 residues. Trimming cost V 1 base and J 6 bases, with 7 bases left between them. This CDR3 reads CASSLDSGNEQFF. The DNA for the CDR3 is TGTGCCAGCAGCTTAGATTCGGGCAATGAGCAGTTCTTC.